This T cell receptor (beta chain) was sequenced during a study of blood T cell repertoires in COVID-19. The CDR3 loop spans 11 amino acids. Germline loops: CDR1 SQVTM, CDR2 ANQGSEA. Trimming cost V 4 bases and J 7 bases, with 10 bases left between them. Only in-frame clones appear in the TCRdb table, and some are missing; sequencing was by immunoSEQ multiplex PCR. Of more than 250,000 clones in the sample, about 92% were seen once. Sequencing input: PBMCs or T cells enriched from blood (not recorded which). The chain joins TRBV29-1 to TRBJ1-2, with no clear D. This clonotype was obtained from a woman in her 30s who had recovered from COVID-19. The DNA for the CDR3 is TGCAGCGTTGCCCGTTCCGGTGGCTACACCTTC. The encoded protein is CSVARSGGYTF.